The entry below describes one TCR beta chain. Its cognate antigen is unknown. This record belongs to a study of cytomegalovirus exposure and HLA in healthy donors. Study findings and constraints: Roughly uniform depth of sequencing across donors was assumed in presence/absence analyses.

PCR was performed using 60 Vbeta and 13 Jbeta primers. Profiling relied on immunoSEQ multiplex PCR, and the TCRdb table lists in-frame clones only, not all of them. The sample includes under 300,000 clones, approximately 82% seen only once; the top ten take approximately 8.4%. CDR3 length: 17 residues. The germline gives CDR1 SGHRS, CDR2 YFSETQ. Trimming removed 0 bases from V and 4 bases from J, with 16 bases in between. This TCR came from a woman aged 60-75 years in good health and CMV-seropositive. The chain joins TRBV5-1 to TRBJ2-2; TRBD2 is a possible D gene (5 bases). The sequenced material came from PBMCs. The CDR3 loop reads CASSLAISGVGTGELFF. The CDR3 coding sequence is TGCGCCAGCAGCTTGGCCATCAGCGGAGTCGGCACCGGGGAGCTGTTTTTT.